What follows is one T cell receptor (beta chain) and its context. Its matching antigen is unknown. The sample originates from a study of cytomegalovirus exposure and HLA in healthy donors. Germline-derived CDR1 and CDR2 are SGHTA and FQGNSA. V lost 1 base, J lost 7 bases, and 4 bases stayed unmatched. The CDR3 is 16 residues long. TCRdb's table, derived via immunoSEQ multiplex PCR, lists solely in-frame clones and lacks some. The sample has 170,000 or so clones, roughly four fifths seen once. Findings of the study overall: Overall, around 150 TCR beta chains were annotated as cytomegalovirus-associated. In vitro data verified a few CMV-associated chains as specific for CMV antigens. It was reportedly the case that the classifier diagnosed cytomegalovirus status with high specificity and sensitivity. The tendency of first-cohort TCR clusters to co-occur in the approximately 120 validation repertoires was identified by a subsequent analysis.

The receptor comes from a woman under 30 in good health and CMV-seropositive. The sample taken for sequencing was PBMCs. The chain links TRBV7-2 to TRBJ2-2; 12 bases match TRBD1. CDR3 in DNA: TGTGCCAGCAGCTTAGGGGGGACAGGGGGCCACGGGGAGCTGTTTTTT. Amino acid sequence: CASSLGGTGGHGELFF.